A selection of T cell receptor beta chains follows, all from one sample in a study of T cell repertoires in cytomegalovirus infection. Their specific antigens are unknown. TCRdb used MiXCR to reprocess the reads, holding one entry per CDR3 protein. The data show approximately 600,000 distinct CDR3 sequences, 40% seen once. This specimen was cultured PBMCs, taken from culture after CMV antigen stimulation. The receptors were sampled from a human donor in good health (CMV status not recorded). Some clones in this sample may be carry-over from other donors' samples. CDR3s include the opening cysteine and the closing phenylalanine or tryptophan. A D gene is named only where the DNA matches it firmly. Clone size is stated in some rows and not others, as once, few, many or a class when expanded.

J: TRBJ2-4
size: -
V: TRBV12-3/TRBV12-4
D: -
DNA: TGTGCCAGCAGTCCACAGGGAAACATTCAGTACTTC
CDR3: CASSPQGNIQYF

J: TRBJ2-5
size: -
V: TRBV5-4
D: -
DNA: TGTGCCAGCAGCCTTGGGAGCAGAGGGCGCCAAGAGACCCAGTACTTC
CDR3: CASSLGSRGRQETQYF

J: TRBJ2-3
size: -
V: TRBV7-9
D: TRBD2
DNA: TGTGCCAGCAGCCCGCCCGGGGGGAGGGCCGGCGGTACGCAGTATTTT
CDR3: CASSPPGGRAGGTQYF

J: TRBJ2-1
size: -
V: TRBV27
D: -
DNA: TGTGCCAGCAGTTTAGGGCTTGCTCATGAGCAGTTCTTC
CDR3: CASSLGLAHEQFF

J: TRBJ2-3
size: many
V: TRBV7-6
D: -
DNA: TGTGCCAGCAGCTTAGTGTTGGAAGATACGCAGTATTTT
CDR3: CASSLVLEDTQYF

J: TRBJ1-1
size: few
V: TRBV7-2
D: -
DNA: TGTGCCAGCAGCCCAATCCAGGGTGGCACTGAAGCTTTCTTT
CDR3: CASSPIQGGTEAFF

J: TRBJ2-3
size: -
V: TRBV7-4
D: TRBD2
DNA: TGTGCCAGCAGCGTCGGGACTAGCGGAAACTACCGCACAGATACGCAGTATTTT
CDR3: CASSVGTSGNYRTDTQYF

J: TRBJ1-2
size: -
V: TRBV19
D: -
DNA: TGTGCCAGTAGTATTAGTGGCCGGGGAGTTAACTATGGCTACACCTTC
CDR3: CASSISGRGVNYGYTF

J: TRBJ2-5
size: few
V: TRBV7-2
D: TRBD2
DNA: TGTGCCAGCAGCCCAGCTCGGTTCTCTAGCGGAGTCCAAGAGACCCAGTACTTC
CDR3: CASSPARFSSGVQETQYF

J: TRBJ2-7
size: -
V: TRBV7-2
D: TRBD2
DNA: TGTGCCAGCAGCTTAGTTCCTAGCGGCTACGAGCAGTACTTC
CDR3: CASSLVPSGYEQYF

J: TRBJ1-3
size: -
V: TRBV7-9
D: -
DNA: TGTGCCAGCAGCTTAAAGGATTCCGGAAACACCATATATTTT
CDR3: CASSLKDSGNTIYF

J: TRBJ1-3
size: few
V: TRBV7-2
D: -
DNA: TGTGCCAGCAGCTTAGCGGGTGGCGACACCATATATTTT
CDR3: CASSLAGGDTIYF

J: TRBJ1-1
size: -
V: TRBV9
D: -
DNA: TGTGCCAGCAGCGTAGCTGGTGACACTGAAGCTTTCTTT
CDR3: CASSVAGDTEAFF

J: TRBJ2-3
size: few
V: TRBV10-3
D: TRBD2
DNA: TGTGCCATCAGTGAGTCGATGGCTAGCGGGGGTGCAGATACGCAGTATTTT
CDR3: CAISESMASGGADTQYF

J: TRBJ1-2
size: -
V: TRBV12-3/TRBV12-4
D: -
DNA: TGTGCCAGCAGTCCCGGGGACCTGACTCTTGGCTACACCTTC
CDR3: CASSPGDLTLGYTF

J: TRBJ2-1
size: -
V: TRBV7-2
D: -
DNA: TGTGCCAGCAGCTCCTCGACTAACTACAATGAGCAGTTCTTC
CDR3: CASSSSTNYNEQFF

J: TRBJ2-1
size: few
V: TRBV10-3
D: TRBD2
DNA: TGTGCCATCAGTGAGTCGACTAGGACTAGCGGGGGAAGCTCCTACAATGAGCAGTTCTTC
CDR3: CAISESTRTSGGSSYNEQFF

J: TRBJ1-2
size: -
V: TRBV2
D: -
DNA: TGTGCCAGCTCGCAGGGGCCAGGCTACACCTTC
CDR3: CASSQGPGYTF

J: TRBJ1-1
size: few
V: TRBV10-3
D: -
DNA: TGTGCCATCAGTAAGACAGGTACCGGGGGGACTGAAGCTTTCTTT
CDR3: CAISKTGTGGTEAFF

J: TRBJ2-3
size: few
V: TRBV5-4
D: TRBD2
DNA: TGTGCCAGCAGCTTAGACTTACTAGCGGGTTTCACAGATACGCAGTATTTT
CDR3: CASSLDLLAGFTDTQYF

J: TRBJ2-7
size: -
V: TRBV2
D: -
DNA: TGTGCCAGCGCCGGGCACTACGAGCAGTACTTC
CDR3: CASAGHYEQYF

J: TRBJ1-1
size: few
V: TRBV29-1
D: -
DNA: TGCAGCGTTCAAACAGGGCTTTATAACACTGAAGCTTTCTTT
CDR3: CSVQTGLYNTEAFF

J: TRBJ2-2
size: -
V: TRBV12-3/TRBV12-4
D: TRBD2
DNA: TGTGCCAGTTCCCGCTCAGCGGGGGAAACCGGGGAGCTGTTTTTT
CDR3: CASSRSAGETGELFF

J: TRBJ2-1
size: few
V: TRBV7-2
D: -
DNA: TGTGCCAGCAGCTTTTCCACACGGGATGAGCAGTTCTTC
CDR3: CASSFSTRDEQFF

J: TRBJ2-1
size: -
V: TRBV27
D: -
DNA: TGTGCCAGCAGTTCCACCCCGCCTCTATTAGCCCGTAGACACAATGAGCAGTTCTTC
CDR3: CASSSTPPLLARRHNEQFF

J: TRBJ1-1
size: few
V: TRBV7-8
D: TRBD1
DNA: TGTGCCAGCAGCTTAGCCTTAGGGAAGGGGGCGGACACTGAAGCTTTCTTT
CDR3: CASSLALGKGADTEAFF

J: TRBJ2-7
size: -
V: TRBV6-2/TRBV6-3
D: -
DNA: TGTGCCAGCAGCCTAAGAAGTCGCGGCGAGCAGTACTTC
CDR3: CASSLRSRGEQYF

J: TRBJ1-2
size: once
V: TRBV7-2
D: -
DNA: TGTGCCAGCAGCTTAGCGGGTCGGGGGGGTCGTTACGGCTACACCTTC
CDR3: CASSLAGRGGRYGYTF

J: TRBJ2-5
size: many
V: TRBV7-2
D: -
DNA: TGTGCCAGCAGCATAGACCGGGACCAAGAGACCCAGTACTTC
CDR3: CASSIDRDQETQYF

J: TRBJ2-3
size: -
V: TRBV20-1
D: TRBD2
DNA: TGCAGTGCTGCGGGACTAGCGGGGGGGCGAGGCCCAGATACGCAGTATTTT
CDR3: CSAAGLAGGRGPDTQYF

J: TRBJ2-1
size: -
V: TRBV7-2
D: TRBD2
DNA: TGTGCCAGCAGCGACGCTAGCGGGGGGATTGAGCAGTTCTTC
CDR3: CASSDASGGIEQFF